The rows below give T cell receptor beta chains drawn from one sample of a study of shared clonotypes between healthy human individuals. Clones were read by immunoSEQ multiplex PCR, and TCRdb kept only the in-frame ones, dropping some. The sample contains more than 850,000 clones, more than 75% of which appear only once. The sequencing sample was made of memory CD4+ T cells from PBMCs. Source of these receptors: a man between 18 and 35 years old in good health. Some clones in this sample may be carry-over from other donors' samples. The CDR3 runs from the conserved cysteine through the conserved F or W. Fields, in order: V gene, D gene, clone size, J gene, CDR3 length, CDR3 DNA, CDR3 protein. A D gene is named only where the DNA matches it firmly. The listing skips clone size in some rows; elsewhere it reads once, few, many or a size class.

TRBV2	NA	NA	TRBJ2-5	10	TGTGCCTCCCGGCGGGAGACCCAGTACTTC	CASRRETQYF
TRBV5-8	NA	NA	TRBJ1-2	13	TGTGCCAGCAGCTGGGACACCGACTATGGCTACACCTTC	CASSWDTDYGYTF
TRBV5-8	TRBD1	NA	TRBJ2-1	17	TGTGCCAGCAGCTCAACGTGGGGAGGACAGGGGCTTTATGAGCAGTTCTTC	CASSSTWGGQGLYEQFF
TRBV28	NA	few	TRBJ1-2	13	TGTGCCAGCAGTTTAGCAGGGCCCTATGGCTACACCTTC	CASSLAGPYGYTF
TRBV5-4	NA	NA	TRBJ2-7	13	TGTGCCAGCAGCTTGGGGGCAGGGTCCGAGCAGTACTTC	CASSLGAGSEQYF
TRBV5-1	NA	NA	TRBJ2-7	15	TGCGCCAGCAGCGTCGTCACAGGGTCCGGGTACGAGCAGTACTTC	CASSVVTGSGYEQYF
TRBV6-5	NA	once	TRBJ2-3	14	TGTGCCAGCAGCCCCCGAGCCAGCACAGATACGCAGTATTTT	CASSPRASTDTQYF
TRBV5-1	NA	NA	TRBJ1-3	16	TGCGCCAGCAGCTACGGACAACCCAACGCGGGAAACACCATATATTTT	CASSYGQPNAGNTIYF
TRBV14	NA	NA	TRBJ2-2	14	TGTGCCAGCAGCCAAGGGGTTCGGACCGGGGAGCTGTTTTTT	CASSQGVRTGELFF
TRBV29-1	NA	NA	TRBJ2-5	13	TGCAGCGTTCCGGGCTACTTTTTAGAGACCCAGTACTTC	CSVPGYFLETQYF
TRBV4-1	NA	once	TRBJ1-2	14	TGCGCCAGCAGCCGGCCACAGGAGGGGAATGGCTACACCTTC	CASSRPQEGNGYTF
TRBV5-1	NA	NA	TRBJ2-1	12	TGCGCCAGTAGAGAGGACAGTTTGGTGCAGTTCTTC	CASREDSLVQFF
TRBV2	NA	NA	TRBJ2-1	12	TGTGCCGGAGGGAGAGCGGGCAATGAGCAGTTCTTC	CAGGRAGNEQFF
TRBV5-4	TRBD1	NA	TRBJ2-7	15	TGTGCCAGCAGCACCCCCGGGACAGGGGGCTACGAGCAGTACTTC	CASSTPGTGGYEQYF
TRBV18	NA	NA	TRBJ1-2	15	TGTGCCAGCTCACCAGGGGGACGGCAGAACTATGGCTACACCTTC	CASSPGGRQNYGYTF
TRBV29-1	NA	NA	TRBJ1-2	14	TGCAGCGTTGAAGATCGGCGGGTGTACGGGGGCTACACCTTC	CSVEDRRVYGGYTF
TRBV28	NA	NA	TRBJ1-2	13	TGTGCCAGCAGTTCTCAGGACGGCTATGGCTACACCTTC	CASSSQDGYGYTF
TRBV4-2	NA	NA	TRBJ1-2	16	TGTGCCAGCAGCCAAGTCCCCAGCCGACCCCACTATGGCTACACCTTC	CASSQVPSRPHYGYTF
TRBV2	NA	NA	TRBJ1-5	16	TGTGCCAGCAGTCCGCCACGTTCACATAGCAATCAGCCCCAGCATTTT	CASSPPRSHSNQPQHF
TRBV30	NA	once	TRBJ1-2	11	TGTGCCTGGAGTGATCGACTAGGCTACACCTTC	CAWSDRLGYTF
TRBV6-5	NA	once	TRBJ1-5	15	TGTGCCTCAGCGGGTTCACAGGGTAGCAATCAGCCCCAGCATTTT	CASAGSQGSNQPQHF
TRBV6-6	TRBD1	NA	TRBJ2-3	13	TGTGCCAGCAGTTCAGGGGGCGGAGATACGCAGTATTTT	CASSSGGGDTQYF